Presented here are 24 T cell receptor beta chains from one specimen sequenced in a study of OX40 agonist ivuxolimab in advanced cancers. Library preparation used the immunoSEQ multiplex PCR assay. TCRdb's version of the immuneACCESS table is confined to in-frame rearrangements and falls short of the full clone set. An unresolved V gene accounts for under half of the shortfall where checked; the remainder is of unknown origin. This sample lists 70,000 to 85,000 clones; around 90% were detected once. Roughly 6% of the sample belongs to the ten largest clones. The sequences come from CD4+ or CD8+ T cells sorted from blood, collected in a trial of the OX40 agonist ivuxolimab. Every receptor here comes from an adult with an advanced solid tumor such as melanoma, head and neck, liver or kidney cancer.

This sequence joins TRBV19 and TRBJ2-7; the D gene is possibly TRBD2 (6 bases). Deletions cut 3 bases from V and 1 base from J, with 13 bases between. The CDR3 runs 15 residues. Germline V CDR1 and CDR2: LNHDA, SQIVND (reference sequence). The CDR3 region is CASSIAGRTSYEQYF. In DNA, the CDR3 is TGTGCCAGTAGTATCGCAGGGAGGACTTCCTACGAGCAGTACTTC.

The genes are TRBV4-2 and TRBJ1-1, with a weak D call TRBD1 (5 bases). CDR3 length: 14 amino acids. V was shortened by 8 bases and J by 3 bases, with 16 bases between the two germline ends. Per the germline V gene, CDR1 is LGHNA and CDR2 is YNFKEQ. The CDR3 DNA follows: TGTGCCAGCTCCTGGGGCAGGAGGGACACTGAAGCTTTCTTT. Residues: CASSWGRRDTEAFF.

With regard to this clone: The junction does not match germline at one end; this may be a read error. The chain couples TRBV27 to TRBJ1-2, with D possibly matching TRBD1 (6 bases). This CDR3 has 13 amino acids. Germline V gives CDR1 MNHEY, CDR2 SMNVEV (reference sequence). The CDR3 DNA is TGTGCCAGCAGAAAAGGACAGTCCTATGGCCACACCTTC. Encoded protein: CASRKGQSYGHTF.

This clone was detected only once. The genes are TRBV27 and TRBJ1-1; TRBD1 matches 8 bases. Germline values: CDR1 MNHEY, CDR2 SMNVEV (reference sequence). This CDR3 spans 16 amino acids. V shed 4 bases, J shed 10 bases, and the junction held 17 bases outside the gene matches. Written as DNA, the CDR3 is TGTGCCAGCAGTTCATACCCGACAGGGGCGGTAAGTGCAGCTTTCTTT. It specifies CASSSYPTGAVSAAFF.

This clone was picked up one time. The chain carries TRBV4-1 and TRBJ2-7; tentatively, D is TRBD1 or TRBD2 (5 bases each). In germline, CDR1 is MGHRA, CDR2 YSYEKL. CDR3 length equals 13 residues. V lost 3 bases and J 2 bases, leaving 8 bases between the germline ends. CDR3 amino acids: CASSQGPAYEQYF. In nucleotides, the CDR3 is TGCGCCAGCAGCCAGGGACCAGCCTACGAGCAGTACTTC.

The chain has TRBV7-9 and TRBJ2-7; D remains unclear. Germline V gene data show CDR1 as SEHNR and CDR2 as FQNEAQ (reference sequence). The ends were cut back, 2 bases at V and 4 bases at J, with 18 bases in the middle. The CDR3 is 16 amino acids. The CDR3 here is CASSLTFGPYGYEQYF. The CDR3 nucleotides are TGTGCCAGCAGCTTAACTTTCGGACCCTACGGGTACGAGCAGTACTTC.

This clone was seen a handful of times. The sample carries other DNA sequences with the same CDR3. The CDR3 loop reads CASSLGSNTEAFF. In nucleotides, the CDR3 is TGTGCCAGTAGTCTGGGGTCGAACACTGAAGCTTTCTTT. V and J are TRBV19 and TRBJ1-1, with D unresolved. The V gene lost 5 bases and the J gene lost 1 base, with 8 bases spanning the gap. Germline CDR1 reads LNHDA; CDR2 reads SQIVND (reference sequence). The CDR3 extends over 13 amino acids.

This rearrangement joins TRBV6-1 to TRBJ1-1, with 7 positions matching TRBD1. The CDR3 has 15 residues. Germline CDR1 is MNHNS and CDR2 is SASEGT. The V gene end was trimmed by 4 bases and the J gene end by 4 bases; junction bases not matched to a gene: 9. CDR3 in amino acids: CASSATTGSGTEAFF. CDR3 in DNA: TGTGCCAGCAGTGCTACGACAGGGTCTGGCACTGAAGCTTTCTTT.

The chain employs TRBV30 and TRBJ2-2; unclear D gene. Trimming cost V 4 bases and J 7 bases, with 10 bases left between them. Germline V gives CDR1 GTSNPN, CDR2 SVGIG (reference sequence). This CDR3 has 12 residues. CDR3 nucleotide sequence: TGTGCCTGGACCCCTCAGGACGGGGAGCTGTTTTTT. This encodes CAWTPQDGELFF.

This clone was detected a few times. This chain uses TRBV7-9 with TRBJ1-1; a possible D gene is TRBD1 (5 bases). Germline assignment: CDR1 SEHNR and CDR2 FQNEAQ (reference sequence). The ends were cut back, 5 bases at V and 6 bases at J, with 13 bases in the middle. The CDR3 is made up of 13 amino acids. The CDR3: CASSAGRSAEAFF. The CDR3 DNA is TGTGCCAGCAGCGCAGGGAGGAGCGCTGAAGCTTTCTTT. The full variable domain, its missing parts supplied by reference TRBV7-9 and TRBJ1-1, is DTGVSQNPRHKITKRGQNVTFRCDPISEHNRLYWYRQTLGQGPEFLTYFQNEAQLEKSRLLSDRFSAERPKGSFSTLEIQRTEQGDSAMYLCASSAGRSAEAFFGQGTRLTVV.

V and J are TRBV5-4 and TRBJ2-7, with a tentative D call TRBD2 (7 bases). The length of the CDR3 is 13 residues. Germline-derived CDR1 and CDR2 are SGHNT and YYREEE (reference sequence). V was clipped by 6 bases and J by 4 bases, with 14 bases between them. The CDR3 nucleotides read TGTGCCAGCAAAGAGGGAGGGGGATACGAGCAGTACTTC. It encodes CASKEGGGYEQYF.

This chain uses TRBV19 with TRBJ2-2; a weak D match, TRBD1 (5 bases). Trimming stripped 1 base from V and 9 bases from J, with 9 bases between. The CDR3 sequence is 13 residues long. Germline CDR1 is LNHDA and CDR2 is SQIVND (reference sequence). CDR3 protein: CASSIVAGRELFF. CDR3 nucleotide sequence: TGTGCCAGTAGTATAGTCGCAGGGAGGGAGCTGTTTTTT.

The rearrangement joins TRBV9 to TRBJ2-3, with D perhaps matching TRBD2 (5 bases). Germline V CDR1 and CDR2: SGDLS, YYNGEE. Between the trimmed V and J ends, which lost 3 bases and 2 bases, there was a span of 16 bases. The CDR3 totals 16 residues. In DNA, the CDR3 is TGTGCCAGCAGCGGGCTCACGGGGAGCTCCACAGATACGCAGTATTTT. Amino acids: CASSGLTGSSTDTQYF.

This clone has just one count. The gene calls are TRBV4-2 and TRBJ2-2; D not resolved. The germline V gene encodes CDR1 LGHNA and CDR2 YNFKEQ. This CDR3 spans 14 amino acids. V lost 3 bases and J lost 2, with 7 bases in between. The CDR3 DNA reads as TGTGCCAGCAGCCAGGGTATAAACACCGGGGAGCTGTTTTTT. Translated, it gives CASSQGINTGELFF.

This rearrangement joins TRBV14 to TRBJ1-2, with D maybe TRBD1 (6 bases). The CDR3 is made up of 16 amino acids. Germline lookup yields CDR1 SGHDN and CDR2 FVKESK. The germline V and J ends were trimmed by 0 bases and 0 bases, with 11 bases remaining between them. The CDR3 protein is CASSQDVRGSNYGYTF. CDR3 in DNA: TGTGCCAGCAGCCAAGATGTCAGGGGCTCTAACTATGGCTACACCTTC.

In its sample, this clone was seen once. The chain combines TRBV6-5 with TRBJ2-7, with 7 bases aligning to TRBD1. V dropped 5 bases and J dropped 4; count of bases not matched to a gene: 11. This CDR3 contains 15 residues. CDR1 and CDR2 from the germline V gene are MNHEY and SVGAGI. This CDR3 reads CASSNRQGMLYEQYF. The CDR3, as DNA: TGTGCCAGCAGTAACCGACAGGGAATGCTGTACGAGCAGTACTTC.

The rearrangement joins TRBV2 to TRBJ2-1; TRBD1 matches at 8 bases. CDR1 SNHLY and CDR2 FYNNEI come from the germline V gene. This CDR3 contains 15 residues. Trimming at V came to 6 bases and at J to 7 bases, leaving 11 bases not matched to a gene. The CDR3 bases are TGTGCCAGCAGGGTTGGGTCCTACAGGGGGAATGAGCAGTTCTTC. This codes for CASRVGSYRGNEQFF.

This sequence joins TRBV14 and TRBJ2-7; D is possibly TRBD1 (6 bases). The V and J ends lost 2 bases and 2 bases respectively, with 7 bases between them. The CDR3 loop spans 13 amino acids. The germline CDR1 and CDR2 sequences are SGHDN and FVKESK. CDR3 amino acids: CASSQTGTYEQYF. The CDR3 coding sequence is TGTGCCAGCAGCCAAACAGGGACCTACGAGCAGTACTTC.

The J gene is TRBJ1-4, the V gene TRBV19; D is uncertain. CDR1 is LNHDA, CDR2 SQIVND, per germline (reference sequence). Trimming cost V 2 bases and J 0 bases, with 7 bases left between them. The CDR3 extends over 15 amino acids. CDR3 sequence reads: CASSIWSATNEKLFF. CDR3 coding DNA: TGTGCCAGTAGTATATGGAGTGCAACTAATGAAAAACTGTTTTTT.

The rearrangement links TRBV19 to TRBJ1-5, with D maybe TRBD1 (5 bases). V was pared by 6 bases and J by 0 bases, with 12 bases between. Germline CDR1 LNHDA, CDR2 SQIVND (reference sequence). CDR3 length: 15 amino acids. CDR3 bases: TGTGCCAGTAGCGTGACAGAGTATAGCAATCAGCCCCAGCATTTT. Translation: CASSVTEYSNQPQHF.

The chain uses TRBV7-2 and TRBJ1-6, with 12 bases matching TRBD1. Germline V gene data show CDR1 as SGHTA and CDR2 as FQGNSA. This CDR3 spans 16 amino acids. Trimming at V came to 5 bases and at J to 7 bases, leaving 6 bases not matched to a gene. CDR3 sequence (DNA): TGTGCCAGCAGCGCCTGGGACAGGGGGCGGAATTCACCCCTCCACTTT. Its translation is CASSAWDRGRNSPLHF.

The chain is built from TRBV27 and TRBJ2-7; maybe TRBD1 (7 bases). The ends were cut back, 5 bases at V and 3 bases at J, with 8 bases in the middle. Germline CDR1 MNHEY, CDR2 SMNVEV (reference sequence). The CDR3 spans 12 residues. The CDR3 DNA follows: TGTGCCAGCAGTCAGGGGGGCTACGAGCAGTACTTC. This gives the protein CASSQGGYEQYF.

This clone was seen only once. CDR3: CASSAQAGVGTEAFF. As DNA, the CDR3 is TGTGCCAGCAGTGCCCAAGCAGGGGTTGGTACTGAAGCTTTCTTT. This chain links TRBV6-4 with TRBJ1-1; D possibly corresponds to TRBD1 (6 bases). The V end was cut by 4 bases, the J end by 5 bases, with 17 bases between. The length of the CDR3 is 15 residues. The germline V gene has CDR1 MRHNA and CDR2 SNTAGT.

This clone has a handful of counts. This rearrangement joins TRBV30 to TRBJ1-1; 10 bases agree with TRBD1. Germline lookup yields CDR1 GTSNPN and CDR2 SVGIG (reference sequence). Unmatched junction bases numbered 5, after V lost 4 bases and J lost 3 bases. This CDR3 has 14 amino acids. This CDR3 reads CAWMTGGSDTEAFF. The DNA for the CDR3 is TGTGCCTGGATGACAGGGGGCTCTGACACTGAAGCTTTCTTT.